These 18 T cell receptor beta chains were sequenced from one sample in a study of control samples from healthy donors and cancer patients. Repertoires were generated with immunoSEQ multiplex PCR, while TCRdb's copy carries only in-frame clones and drops some. The data hold about 61,000 clones, with nearly 90% observed a single time. The specimen was PBMCs. The receptors were gathered from a man between 60 and 75 years old with colorectal cancer.

This sequence joins TRBV6-6 and TRBJ2-7, with D perhaps matching TRBD1 (6 bases). Deletions cut 2 bases from V and 0 bases from J, with 14 bases between. The CDR3 sequence is 16 residues long. The V gene's germline CDR1 is MNHNY and CDR2 SVGAGI (reference sequence). The CDR3 coding sequence is TGTGCCAGCAGTTACCCGGGACACGCACCCTCCTACGAGCAGTACTTC. This translates into CASSYPGHAPSYEQYF.

The gene calls are TRBV5-1 and TRBJ2-3; D uncertain. This CDR3 comprises 16 residues. The germline V and J ends were trimmed by 1 base and 3 bases, with 15 bases remaining between them. The germline V gene encodes CDR1 SGHRS and CDR2 YFSETQ. The CDR3 here is CASSLTGDGITDTQYF. The CDR3 DNA is TGCGCCAGCAGCTTGACTGGGGATGGTATAACAGATACGCAGTATTTT. The entire variable domain, with the rest obtained from reference TRBV5-1 and TRBJ2-3, is as follows: KAGVTQTPRYLIKTRGQQVTLSCSPISGHRSVSWYQQTPGQGLQFLFEYFSETQRNKGNFPGRFSGRQFSNSRSEMNVSTLELGDSALYLCASSLTGDGITDTQYFGPGTRLTVL.

In this sample, this clone turned up a few times. The chain employs TRBV14 and TRBJ1-3; D is uncertain. The CDR3 is 15 residues long. V was trimmed by 0 bases and J by 1 base, leaving 7 bases between them. Per germline, CDR1 SGHDN and CDR2 FVKESK. The DNA of the CDR3 is TGTGCCAGCAGCCAAGATGACGGTTCTGGAAACACCATATATTTT. It yields the protein CASSQDDGSGNTIYF.

With regard to this clone: The same CDR3 is also encoded by other DNA sequences in this sample. The V gene is TRBV5-1, the J gene TRBJ1-5; the D is unclear. From germline, CDR1 is SGHRS and CDR2 YFSETQ. The CDR3 has 14 residues. V lost 1 base and J lost 5, with 10 bases in between. The CDR3: CASSLLGGDQPQHF. In DNA form, the CDR3 reads TGCGCCAGCAGCTTGTTGGGCGGGGATCAGCCCCAGCATTTT.

The chain links TRBV21-1 to TRBJ2-5; the table calls TRBD1, which could not be checked here. TRBV21-1 is a pseudogene. CDR3 size: 15 residues. The CDR3 protein is CASSKEDRVLGTQYF. The CDR3, as DNA: TGTGCCAGCAGCAAAGAGGACAGGGTTTTAGGGACCCAGTACTTC.

The chain is built from TRBV30 and TRBJ1-2; the D is unclear. The V and J ends lost 3 bases and 8 bases respectively, with 16 bases between them. Germline lookup yields CDR1 GTSNPN and CDR2 SVGIG (reference sequence). This CDR3 comprises 13 residues. The CDR3, as DNA: TGTGCCTGGAGCCCCGGGCACCCTGGGGGCTACACCTTC. Translation gives CAWSPGHPGGYTF.

The rearrangement links TRBV21-1 to TRBJ1-1; TRBD1 is the table's D call, not checked against the DNA. TRBV21-1 is a pseudogene locus. The CDR3 runs 15 residues. The CDR3 DNA follows: TGTGCCAGCAGCAACCAGGAATGCATGAACACTGAAGCTTTCTTT. It specifies CASSNQECMNTEAFF.

The chain is built from TRBV2 and TRBJ1-2; D ambiguous. CDR1 SNHLY and CDR2 FYNNEI come from the germline V gene. The CDR3 sequence is 12 residues long. V was cut by 4 bases and J by 4 bases, with 7 bases left in between. CDR3 DNA: TGTGCCAGCAGTGTTGTGGGCTATGGCTACACCTTC. Translating it yields CASSVVGYGYTF.

The chain uses TRBV7-2 and TRBJ1-5, with D tentatively TRBD1 (6 bases). The V end lost 5 bases, the J end lost 7 bases, and 18 bases lay between the germline ends. The CDR3 totals 15 residues. Germline loops: CDR1 SGHTA, CDR2 FQGNSA. The CDR3 protein is CASSLSLGAKQPQHF. As DNA, the CDR3 is TGTGCCAGCAGCCTGTCGCTGGGGGCCAAACAGCCCCAGCATTTT.

The rearrangement joins TRBV2 to TRBJ1-5, with TRBD1 as a possible D gene (5 bases). The CDR3 has 16 amino acids. In germline, CDR1 is SNHLY, CDR2 FYNNEI. Trimming took off 3 bases at V and 1 base at J, with 13 bases between the two ends. CDR3 loop: CASSEGIRVSNQPQHF. The DNA for the CDR3 is TGTGCCAGCAGTGAGGGGATCAGGGTCAGCAATCAGCCCCAGCATTTT.

Here the CDR3 DNA reads TGTGCCACCAGCAGAGGTGTAGCGGGGTTGAACACCGGGGAGCTGTTTTTT. This sequence encodes CATSRGVAGLNTGELFF. The chain joins TRBV15 to TRBJ2-2; 8 bases align to TRBD2. V shed 1 base and J 1 base; nucleotides not matched to a gene: 5. CDR3 length: 17 amino acids. From germline, CDR1 is LNHNV and CDR2 YYDKDF (reference sequence).

The chain joins TRBV19 to TRBJ1-1; tentatively, D is TRBD1 (6 bases). The V end lost 4 bases, the J end lost 4 bases, and 19 bases lay between the germline ends. Germline CDR1 is LNHDA and CDR2 is SQIVND (reference sequence). The CDR3 consists of 16 residues. DNA of the CDR3: TGTGCCAGTAGTAGGGGGCCCGCAGTCGGGAGCACTGAAGCTTTCTTT. As protein: CASSRGPAVGSTEAFF. The full variable domain, completed using reference TRBV19 and TRBJ1-1, is DGGITQSPKYLFRKEGQNVTLSCEQNLNHDAMYWYRQDPGQGLRLIYYSQIVNDFQKGDIAEGYSVSREKKESFPLTVTSAQKNPTAFYLCASSRGPAVGSTEAFFGQGTRLTVV.

This chain joins TRBV6-1 and TRBJ1-2, with 8 bases lining up with TRBD1. Unmatched junction bases numbered 12, after V lost 2 bases and J lost 10 bases. Germline V gene lookup returns CDR1 MNHNS and CDR2 SASEGT. The CDR3 totals 15 residues. The CDR3 is CASSEISPGTGLYTF. The CDR3 DNA reads as TGTGCCAGCAGTGAAATATCCCCCGGGACAGGCCTCTACACCTTC.

This chain connects TRBV9 to TRBJ2-3, with D unresolved. V shed 2 bases and J shed 0 bases, with 4 bases lying between them. The CDR3 length is 13 residues. Germline V gene lookup returns CDR1 SGDLS and CDR2 YYNGEE. The CDR3 DNA reads TGTGCCAGCAGCGTCACTAGCACAGATACGCAGTATTTT. Its translation is CASSVTSTDTQYF. The full variable domain, completed using reference TRBV9 and TRBJ2-3, is DSGVTQTPKHLITATGQRVTLRCSPRSGDLSVYWYQQSLDQGLQFLIQYYNGEERAKGNILERFSAQQFPDLHSELNLSSLELGDSALYFCASSVTSTDTQYFGPGTRLTVL.

This clone was recorded once. V usage is TRBV4-1 and J usage is TRBJ2-1; D remains unclear. The CDR3 totals 15 residues. V lost 0 bases, J lost 3 bases, and 9 bases lay in between. The V gene's germline CDR1 is MGHRA and CDR2 YSYEKL. CDR3: CASSQDVESYNEQFF. The CDR3 DNA follows: TGCGCCAGCAGCCAAGATGTGGAGAGCTACAATGAGCAGTTCTTC.

The chain uses TRBV24-1 and TRBJ2-1; 12 bases match TRBD2. Germline CDR1 KGHDR, CDR2 SFDVKD. This CDR3 has 20 amino acids. Trimming at V came to 4 bases and at J to 2 bases, leaving 14 bases not matched to a gene. In DNA, the CDR3 is TGTGCCACCAGTGACCCTAGGCCCAAACTAGCGGGGGGCCCCTACAATGAGCAGTTCTTC. Amino acids: CATSDPRPKLAGGPYNEQFF.

In its sample, this clone was seen a few times. The chain employs TRBV18 and TRBJ2-3; the D is unclear. CDR1 and CDR2 from the germline V gene are KGHSH and LQKENI. The CDR3 loop spans 13 amino acids. The germline V and J ends were trimmed by 2 bases and 1 base, with 4 bases remaining between them. Written as DNA, the CDR3 is TGTGCCAGCTCACCATGGGGCACAGATACGCAGTATTTT. Its protein product is CASSPWGTDTQYF. Supplemented by reference TRBV18 and TRBJ2-3, the full variable domain reads NAGVMQNPRHLVRRRGQEARLRCSPMKGHSHVYWYRQLPEEGLKFMVYLQKENIIDESGMPKERFSAEFPKEGPSILRIQQVVRGDSAAYFCASSPWGTDTQYFGPGTRLTVL.

The chain carries TRBV27 and TRBJ2-7; TRBD2 matches at 7 bases. The CDR3 runs to 15 residues. V lost 5 bases to trimming and J lost 5 bases; unmatched junction nucleotides: 12. Germline V lookup: CDR1 MNHEY, CDR2 SMNVEV (reference sequence). CDR3 loop: CASSPWRGGSNEQYF. The CDR3 bases are TGTGCCAGCAGTCCCTGGCGGGGAGGGTCCAACGAGCAGTACTTC.